This entry lists 25 T cell receptor beta chains sequenced from one sample in a study of blood T cell repertoires in COVID-19. The protocol was immunoSEQ multiplex PCR, while the TCRdb copy is restricted to in-frame clones and leaves out a portion. Altogether about 29,000 clones are present, less than 90% being singletons, with the ten largest covering about 9.8%. Sequenced input: peripheral blood. Source of these receptors: a man older than 75 with active COVID-19.

This clone was counted a single time. The chain combines TRBV3-1 (or the pseudogene TRBV3-2) with TRBJ2-7; 11 bases fit TRBD2. CDR3 length: 14 residues. Germline V CDR1 and CDR2: LGHDT, YNNKEL (reference sequence). The V segment lost 5 bases and the J segment 5 bases; nucleotides outside the gene matches: 5. The CDR3 DNA follows: TGTGCCAGCAGCTCACTAGCGGGGGTCAACGAGCAGTACTTC. This sequence encodes CASSSLAGVNEQYF.

V gene TRBV7-8 combines with J gene TRBJ2-7; no firm D call. This CDR3 is built from 13 residues. Trimming took 1 base from V and 3 from J, leaving 7 bases between them. CDR1 and CDR2 (germline): SGHVS, FQNEAQ. This chain's CDR3 is CASSLGEVYEQYF. CDR3 bases: TGTGCCAGCAGCTTAGGCGAGGTCTACGAGCAGTACTTC.

The genes are TRBV3-1 (or the pseudogene TRBV3-2) and TRBJ2-4; TRBD1 is a possible D gene (6 bases). Deletions cut 4 bases from V and 4 bases from J, with 17 bases between. There are 16 residues in the CDR3. The germline gives CDR1 LGHDT, CDR2 YNNKEL (reference sequence). CDR3: CASSLHTGRLKNIQYF. The DNA of the CDR3 is TGTGCCAGCAGCCTCCACACAGGGCGGCTTAAAAACATTCAGTACTTC.

The chain combines TRBV7-9 with TRBJ2-1, with TRBD2 identical over 13 bases. CDR3 length equals 16 residues. Germline CDR1 reads SEHNR; CDR2 reads FQNEAQ (reference sequence). Unmatched junction bases numbered 11, after V lost 6 bases and J lost 9 bases. DNA of the CDR3: TGTGCCAGCAGATATGGCACTAGCGGGGGGGCCGGTGAGCAGTTCTTC. Residues: CASRYGTSGGAGEQFF.

This chain links TRBV7-2 with TRBJ2-7; TRBD2 agrees at 7 bases. V lost 9 bases and J lost 2; bases outside the gene matches: 10. The germline gives CDR1 SGHTA, CDR2 FQGNSA. The CDR3 has 14 residues. The CDR3: CASQVRGTTYEQYF. In DNA, the CDR3 is TGTGCCAGTCAGGTGCGGGGGACCACCTACGAGCAGTACTTC.

This chain joins TRBV18 and TRBJ2-2; tentative D call: TRBD2 (5 bases). The V end lost 3 bases, the J end lost 0 bases, and 5 bases lay between the germline ends. Germline values: CDR1 KGHSH, CDR2 LQKENI. CDR3 length: 14 amino acids. The CDR3 bases are TGTGCCAGCTCACCCGGGACGAACACCGGGGAGCTGTTTTTT. Translating it yields CASSPGTNTGELFF.

The chain joins TRBV29-1 to TRBJ1-5; no clear D gene. Germline CDR1 SQVTM, CDR2 ANQGSEA. With 6 bases removed from V and 1 base from J, the gap between germline ends came to 7 bases. The CDR3 has 12 amino acids. This CDR3 reads CSVRESNQPQHF. The CDR3 DNA is TGCAGCGTCCGGGAAAGCAATCAGCCCCAGCATTTT.

This chain connects TRBV5-1 to TRBJ2-7; TRBD1 matches at 8 bases. V shed 4 bases, J shed 5 bases, and the junction held 11 bases outside the gene matches. CDR1 and CDR2 (germline): SGHRS, YFSETQ. The CDR3 loop spans 15 amino acids. The chain's CDR3 is CASSEAWTGYDEQYF. The DNA for the CDR3 is TGCGCCAGCAGCGAGGCCTGGACAGGGTACGACGAGCAGTACTTC.

V usage is TRBV6-5 and J usage is TRBJ2-2, with D possibly matching TRBD1 (5 bases). Trimming cost V 5 bases and J 3 bases, with 7 bases left between them. This CDR3 spans 13 amino acids. CDR1 MNHEY and CDR2 SVGAGI come from the germline V gene. CDR3 sequence reads: CASSPGYTGELFF. In DNA form, the CDR3 reads TGTGCCAGCAGTCCAGGGTACACCGGGGAGCTGTTTTTT.

This clone was picked up one time. This rearrangement joins TRBV2 to TRBJ2-3; 10 positions match TRBD2. This CDR3 contains 15 residues. The V gene end was trimmed by 2 bases and the J gene end by 7 bases; junction bases not matched to a gene: 6. CDR1 is SNHLY, CDR2 FYNNEI, per germline. CDR3 coding DNA: TGTGCCAGCAGTGAAACCCCTAGCGGGGGTCATACGCAGTATTTT. This encodes CASSETPSGGHTQYF.

The V and J genes are TRBV4-1 and TRBJ1-5; no clear D. From germline, CDR1 is MGHRA and CDR2 YSYEKL. The CDR3 covers 22 residues. V lost 0 bases and J 0 bases, leaving 27 bases between the germline ends. Written as DNA, the CDR3 is TGCGCCAGCAGCCAAGATCTTGGCAGCTTGGGCCTCACGGGGTATAGCAATCAGCCCCAGCATTTT. It specifies CASSQDLGSLGLTGYSNQPQHF.

The chain recombines TRBV19 with TRBJ1-2; 7 positions match TRBD1. J gave up 2 bases and V 5 bases, and 14 bases lay outside the gene matches. Germline CDR1 and CDR2: LNHDA and SQIVND (reference sequence). The CDR3 is 17 amino acids. Written as DNA, the CDR3 is TGTGCCAGTAGTTCCATCTTGGGACAGACGGTAAACTATGGCTACACCTTC. Amino acids: CASSSILGQTVNYGYTF.

This chain uses TRBV5-1 with TRBJ1-1, with D possibly TRBD1 on 5 matching bases. Per the germline V gene, CDR1 is SGHRS and CDR2 is YFSETQ. CDR3 size: 14 residues. The V gene lost 4 bases and the J gene lost 4 bases, with 14 bases spanning the gap. CDR3 region: CASSPTSGGTEAFF. CDR3 in DNA: TGCGCCAGCAGCCCAACCTCGGGGGGCACTGAAGCTTTCTTT.

In DNA, the CDR3 is TGTGCCTGGAGAAGGAGCGGACCACAAGAGACCCAGTACTTC. It translates to CAWRRSGPQETQYF. The gene calls are TRBV30 and TRBJ2-5; D possibly corresponds to TRBD2 (5 bases). This CDR3 has 14 amino acids. Germline V CDR1 and CDR2: GTSNPN, SVGIG (reference sequence). V was shortened by 3 bases and J by 2 bases, with 13 bases between the two germline ends.

The V call is TRBV9, the J call TRBJ2-7, with D perhaps matching TRBD2 (7 bases). Germline V gene data show CDR1 as SGDLS and CDR2 as YYNGEE. The ends were cut back, 0 bases at V and 3 bases at J, with 13 bases in the middle. This CDR3 spans 15 amino acids. The CDR3 is CASSVGRGAGYEQYF. In DNA form, the CDR3 reads TGTGCCAGCAGCGTAGGTCGGGGGGCTGGCTACGAGCAGTACTTC.

The gene calls are TRBV7-2 and TRBJ2-3, with 7 bases matching TRBD1. CDR3 length: 18 amino acids. Per germline, CDR1 SGHTA and CDR2 FQGNSA. Unmatched junction bases numbered 22, after V lost 10 bases and J lost 3 bases. DNA for the CDR3: TGTGCCATCCCGACAGGGCCCATCCGAGAAGGGAAAACAGATACGCAGTATTTT. Translated: CAIPTGPIREGKTDTQYF.

The V gene is TRBV7-2, the J gene TRBJ1-3; tentatively, D is TRBD1 (6 bases). The CDR3 consists of 15 residues. V gave up 1 base and J gave up 2 bases, with 9 bases separating them. Germline assignment: CDR1 SGHTA and CDR2 FQGNSA. DNA of the CDR3: TGTGCCAGCAGCTTAGTTGCAGGGGCTGGAAACACCATATATTTT. Residues: CASSLVAGAGNTIYF.

The V call is TRBV6-1, the J call TRBJ1-6; D unclear. CDR1 is MNHNS and CDR2 is SASEGT in the germline V gene. CDR3 length equals 19 residues. Trimming cost V 2 bases and J 0 bases, with 17 bases left between them. CDR3 in DNA: TGTGCCAGCAGTGAATACCCGCACTTCTCGAGCTCCTATAATTCACCCCTCCACTTT. Translating it yields CASSEYPHFSSSYNSPLHF.

The V gene is TRBV5-6, the J gene TRBJ2-7; 10 bases match TRBD1. V dropped 3 bases and J dropped 1; count of bases not matched to a gene: 1. Germline assignment: CDR1 SGHDT and CDR2 YYEEEE. CDR3 size: 14 residues. CDR3 DNA sequence: TGTGCCAGCAGCTGGGGACAGGGGTCCTACGAGCAGTACTTC. Amino acids: CASSWGQGSYEQYF.

V gene TRBV19 combines with J gene TRBJ2-3; 10 bases align to TRBD1. The germline V gene has CDR1 LNHDA and CDR2 SQIVND (reference sequence). The CDR3 covers 16 residues. V shed 5 bases and J 5 bases; nucleotides not matched to a gene: 10. CDR3 in amino acids: CASSSYIGTGVDTQYF. CDR3 DNA sequence: TGTGCCAGTAGTTCCTATATAGGGACAGGGGTAGATACGCAGTATTTT.

The CDR3 sequence is CASSQGGRGRDGYTF. The CDR3 coding sequence is TGTGCCAGCAGCCAAGGCGGCAGGGGGCGAGATGGCTACACCTTC. This chain uses TRBV4-2 with TRBJ1-2; 8 bases line up with TRBD1. Germline V gives CDR1 LGHNA, CDR2 YNFKEQ. Trimming took 1 base from V and 6 from J; bases not matched to a gene: 7. The CDR3 totals 15 residues.

This clone was recorded only once. The V and J genes are TRBV7-9 and TRBJ1-1; 10 bases fit TRBD1. With 3 bases clipped from V and 6 bases from J, the junction kept 16 bases outside the gene matches. This CDR3 comprises 18 residues. Germline assignment: CDR1 SEHNR and CDR2 FQNEAQ (reference sequence). The DNA of the CDR3 is TGTGCCAGCAGCTTGGCCGACAGGGGGCAAAGGGGTGATGCTGAAGCTTTCTTT. Encoded protein: CASSLADRGQRGDAEAFF.

This clone appeared a single time. The CDR3 sequence: CASSLAAGEQFF. The CDR3 DNA sequence: TGTGCCAGCAGCTTGGCCGCAGGTGAGCAGTTCTTC. This chain connects TRBV5-4 to TRBJ2-1, with D hard to call. Deletions cut 0 bases from V and 9 bases from J, with 7 bases between. The CDR3 extends over 12 amino acids. From germline, CDR1 is SGHNT and CDR2 YYREEE (reference sequence). Full variable domain (missing parts from reference TRBV5-4 and TRBJ2-1): ETGVTQSPTHLIKTRGQQVTLRCSSQSGHNTVSWYQQALGQGPQFIFQYYREEENGRGNFPPRFSGLQFPNYSSELNVNALELDDSALYLCASSLAAGEQFFGPGTRLTVL.

This rearrangement joins TRBV19 to TRBJ1-5; D unclear. V was trimmed by 1 base and J by 2 bases, leaving 9 bases between them. This CDR3 comprises 15 residues. Germline lookup yields CDR1 LNHDA and CDR2 SQIVND (reference sequence). The CDR3 is CASSIGTGGNQPQHF. For the CDR3, the DNA is TGTGCCAGTAGTATAGGGACTGGGGGCAATCAGCCCCAGCATTTT.

This chain joins TRBV6-5 and TRBJ2-3, with no clear D. This CDR3 spans 13 amino acids. CDR1 is MNHEY, CDR2 SVGAGI, per germline. Trimming removed 5 bases from V and 4 bases from J, with 10 bases in between. The DNA for the CDR3 is TGTGCCAGCAGTCGCTCCGGTGCAGATACGCAGTATTTT. It translates to CASSRSGADTQYF.